Listed below are T cell receptor beta chains from one sample, sequenced in a study of T-cell reconstitution after alpha-beta-depleted transplantation in children. In TCRdb, the PCR reads were re-called with MiXCR into one record per CDR3 protein. This sample has fewer than 750,000 distinct CDR3 sequences, with over 25% found just once. The source material was PBMCs, sampled before TCRalphabeta/CD19-depleted stem cell transplant. The receptor set was obtained from a boy in the first two years of life with Wiskott-Aldrich syndrome, due to receive a stem cell transplant. Both conserved end residues are part of each CDR3. A D gene is named only where the DNA matches it firmly. Expanded clones get a size class; other rows say once, few or many, or leave the size out.

TRBJ2-1 | TRBV20-1 | . | TRBD2 | TGCAGTGCTTCCGGGACTAGCGGGGACAATGAGCAGTTCTTC | CSASGTSGDNEQFF
TRBJ2-1 | TRBV15 | few | . | TGTGCCACCAGCAGAGAACTCACAGGGTCTCGAAGTGAGCAGTTCTTC | CATSRELTGSRSEQFF
TRBJ2-5 | TRBV5-1 | . | TRBD1 | TGCGCCAGCAGCCTAGCACAGGGGACCCAAGAGACCCAGTACTTC | CASSLAQGTQETQYF
TRBJ1-6 | TRBV27 | . | . | TGTGCCAGCAGTTCTATGGCAGGGAAAACAAATTCACCCCTCCACTTT | CASSSMAGKTNSPLHF
TRBJ2-3 | TRBV20-1 | few | TRBD2 | TGCAGTGCTAGTTCGCTGTCTAGCGGGAGCACAGATACGCAGTATTTT | CSASSLSSGSTDTQYF
TRBJ2-7 | TRBV10-3 | few | TRBD2 | TGTGCCATCAGGGGGACTAGCGGATCCTACGAGCAGTACTTC | CAIRGTSGSYEQYF
TRBJ2-7 | TRBV20-1 | . | . | TGCAGTGCTTTGGGACTCAACGAGCAGTACTTC | CSALGLNEQYF
TRBJ2-4 | TRBV3-1 | few | TRBD2 | TGTGCCAGCAGCCTTAATAGCGGGAGGAAAAACATTCAGTACTTC | CASSLNSGRKNIQYF
TRBJ1-2 | TRBV7-2 | . | TRBD1 | TGTGCCAGCACTCCGGGGGGGACAGGGAACTATGGCTACACCTTC | CASTPGGTGNYGYTF
TRBJ2-5 | TRBV28 | . | . | TGTGCCAGCAGTTTCCAAACAGGGAGAGGAGGGCAAGAGACCCAGTACTTC | CASSFQTGRGGQETQYF
TRBJ1-1 | TRBV11-2 | few | . | TGTGCCAGCTGCATGGCAGGGATGAACACTGAAGCTTTCTTT | CASCMAGMNTEAFF
TRBJ2-1 | TRBV18 | few | TRBD2 | TGTGCCAGCTCACCACCGGGGAGCGGGAGGATTGATGAGCAGTTCTTC | CASSPPGSGRIDEQFF
TRBJ2-1 | TRBV5-1 | few | TRBD2 | TGCGCCAGCAGCTACCGACTAGCGACCCCCTTTGACTACAATGAGCAGTTCTTC | CASSYRLATPFDYNEQFF
TRBJ1-1 | TRBV27 | . | . | TGTGCCAGCAGCCTTATGGCTAGGGGTCCCACTGAAGCTTTCTTT | CASSLMARGPTEAFF
TRBJ2-5 | TRBV6-1 | few | . | TGTGCCAGCATTCCAGCGCGGGCAGGGACCCAGTACTTC | CASIPARAGTQYF
TRBJ2-1 | TRBV29-1 | few | TRBD2 | TGCAGCGTTGCTTCTAGCGGACAAAAGAAGTTCTTC | CSVASSGQKKFF
TRBJ2-1 | TRBV24-1 | few | TRBD1 | TGTGCCACCAGTGGAGGGACAGGTCGGACAGGGCCCAATGAGCAGTTCTTC | CATSGGTGRTGPNEQFF
TRBJ2-4 | TRBV19 | . | . | TGTGCCAGTAGTTCTAAAGCCAAAAACATTCAGTACTTC | CASSSKAKNIQYF
TRBJ2-1 | TRBV14 | . | TRBD2 | TGTGCCAGCAGCCTTCTAGCGGGAGGCACCTACAATGAGCAGTTCTTC | CASSLLAGGTYNEQFF
TRBJ2-6 | TRBV6-1 | . | . | TGTGCCAGCAGCCCCCCCCCGGGACGAAGGGGGGCTGGGGCCAACGTCCTGACTTTC | CASSPPPGRRGAGANVLTF
TRBJ1-5 | TRBV20-1 | . | . | TGCAGTGCCACCTGGGGGGTGAATCAGCCCCAGCATTTT | CSATWGVNQPQHF
TRBJ2-1 | TRBV5-1 | . | . | TGCGCCAGCAGCTTAGGACTACCTATAGGCACCTACAATGAGCAGTTCTTC | CASSLGLPIGTYNEQFF
TRBJ2-1 | TRBV20-1 | . | . | TGCAGTGCTAGCGCCCCGGTGGTCCAGCGGGTAATGAATGAGCAGTTCTTC | CSASAPVVQRVMNEQFF
TRBJ1-1 | TRBV6-1 | . | TRBD1 | TGTGCCGTCTCGTACAGGGGAAACACTGAAGCTTTCTTT | CAVSYRGNTEAFF